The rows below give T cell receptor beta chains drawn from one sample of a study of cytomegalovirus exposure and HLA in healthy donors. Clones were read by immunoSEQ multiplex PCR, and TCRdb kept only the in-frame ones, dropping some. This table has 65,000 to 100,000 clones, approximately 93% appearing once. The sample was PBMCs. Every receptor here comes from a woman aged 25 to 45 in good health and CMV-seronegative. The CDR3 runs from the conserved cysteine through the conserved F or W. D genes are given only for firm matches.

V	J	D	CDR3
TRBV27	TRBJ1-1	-	CASSLYGTRNTEAFF
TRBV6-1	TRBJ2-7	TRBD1	CASSADREIYEQYF
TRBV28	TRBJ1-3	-	CASLAGVRKGNTIYF
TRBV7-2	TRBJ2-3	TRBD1	CASSFLPTTGGAADTQYF
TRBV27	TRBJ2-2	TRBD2	CASSFRRLAGGSGELFF
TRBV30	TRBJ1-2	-	CAWSGTGDGYTF
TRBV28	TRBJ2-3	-	CASSLLSDTQYF
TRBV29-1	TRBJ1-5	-	CSVADLPGVGQPQHF
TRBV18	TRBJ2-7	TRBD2	CASSPGTSGPHEQYF
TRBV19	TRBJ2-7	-	CASRKNRVDEQYF
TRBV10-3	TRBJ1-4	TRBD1	CAISESGQGKKLFF
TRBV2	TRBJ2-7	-	CASTSDTYEQYF
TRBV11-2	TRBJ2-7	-	CASSLSTTRNEQYF
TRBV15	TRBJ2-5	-	CATSRDMGLETQYF
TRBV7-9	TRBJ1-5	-	CASSPLGTHNVPQHF
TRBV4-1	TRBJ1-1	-	CASSQGGIRVQGYTEAFF
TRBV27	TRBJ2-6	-	CASSSYRAGANVLTF
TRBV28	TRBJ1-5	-	CASSLSGGGSGYSNQPQHF
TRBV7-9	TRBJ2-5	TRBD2	CASSFAPGLAGETQYF
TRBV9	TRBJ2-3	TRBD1	CASSPGQGPTSTDTQYF
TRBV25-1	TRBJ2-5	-	CASSRDWGETQYF
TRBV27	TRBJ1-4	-	CASSLLAGPNEKLFF
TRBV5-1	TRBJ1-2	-	CASSPFGRGDGYTF
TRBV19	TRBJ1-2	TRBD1	CASSIKTGSVGYTF
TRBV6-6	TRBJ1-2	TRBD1	CASSLTGTGLSGYTF
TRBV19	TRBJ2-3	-	CASSPGLSEDTQYF
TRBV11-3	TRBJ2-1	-	CASSLGFGEPYNEQFF
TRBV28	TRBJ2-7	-	CASSLPGYEQYF
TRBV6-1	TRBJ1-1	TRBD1	CASSRTGKNTEAFF
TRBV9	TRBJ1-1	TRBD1	CASSVTGTANTEAFF
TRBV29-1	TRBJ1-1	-	CSAADRNTEAFF
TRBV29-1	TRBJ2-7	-	CSVEGGPSYEQYF
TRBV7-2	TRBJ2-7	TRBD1	CASSLRRTGGTPGYF
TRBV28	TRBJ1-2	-	CASSPNQDGRDGYTF
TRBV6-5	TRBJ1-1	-	CASRGNFRDTEAFF
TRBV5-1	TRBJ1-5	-	CASSFRDRGGSQHF
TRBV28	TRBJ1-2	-	CASSPLGTGRYYGYTF
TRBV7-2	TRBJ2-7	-	CASSFGRGLYEQYF
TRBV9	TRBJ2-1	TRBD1	CASSPTGGSGLARGEQFF
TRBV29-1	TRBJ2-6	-	CSVQRRLIQSRANVLTF
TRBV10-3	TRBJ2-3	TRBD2	CAISEGTSSFPDTQYF
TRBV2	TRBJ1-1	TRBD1	CASRDRQGTEAFF
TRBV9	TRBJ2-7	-	CASSVGGPASSYEQYF
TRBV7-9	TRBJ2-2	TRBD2	CASSLVRGGAGELFF
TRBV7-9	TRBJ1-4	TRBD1	CASSLTGTGSEKLFF
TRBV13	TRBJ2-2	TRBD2	CASSQPSPSGSMTGELFF
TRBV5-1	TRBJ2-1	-	CASSPALGVSDEQFF
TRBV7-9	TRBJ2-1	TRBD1	CASSLAPRGRASYNEQFF
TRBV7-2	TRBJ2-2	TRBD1	CASSLGRGQGPGELFF
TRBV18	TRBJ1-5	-	CASSPGRVSNQPQHF
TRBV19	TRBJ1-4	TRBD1	CASSIVRGGNEKLFF
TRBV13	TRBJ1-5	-	CASSLGTGNQPQHF
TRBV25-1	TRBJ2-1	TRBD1	CASNTGASGVGSYNEQFF